The next 10 T cell receptor beta chains were all read from a single sample in a study of T cell repertoires in cytomegalovirus infection (dated 2019 in TCRdb). The intended sense of this specimen's treatment or condition label: in vitro stimulation with specific CMV peptide epitopes to enrich CMV-specific T cells. TCRdb records Illumina HiSeq 1500 as the sequencer. TCRdb reanalyzed the raw reads on its own, using fastp at Q25 for trimming and MiXCR for clone calling, and kept in-frame beta chains. Every CDR3 protein is listed once, alongside the most common genes and DNA of its rows. This sample gives 700,000 to 850,000 distinct CDR3 sequences in total; over 25% of them show up just once. The top ten clones comprise roughly 12% of the sample. Their antigen targets remain unknown. This specimen was cultured CD8+ T cells from PBMCs, taken from culture after CMV antigen stimulation. These receptor sequences come from a human donor in good health (CMV status not recorded). Some clones in this sample may be carry-over from other donors' samples.

This clonotype was detected only a few times. The CDR3 nucleotides read TGTGCCAGCTCACCAGGGGACGGACTATACCAAGAGACCCAGTACTTC. Translation: CASSPGDGLYQETQYF. The V and J genes are TRBV18 and TRBJ2-5; D may be TRBD2 (6 bases). The CDR3 has 16 residues. The germline V and J ends were trimmed by 2 bases and 0 bases, with 13 bases remaining between them. The germline gives CDR1 KGHSH, CDR2 LQKENI.

J is TRBJ2-1 and V is TRBV6-6, with 7 positions matching TRBD2. CDR3 length: 15 residues. Per germline, CDR1 MNHNY and CDR2 SVGAGI (reference sequence). With V trimmed by 6 bases and J by 9 bases, 14 bases remained unmatched. The CDR3 sequence: CASSTTTGGSSEQFF. The CDR3 DNA follows: TGTGCCAGCAGCACCACCACGGGGGGATCCAGTGAGCAGTTCTTC.

This clonotype was observed at least ten times. Mismatch with germline at one junction end may stem from a read error. The chain links TRBV15 to TRBJ2-2, with D hard to call. CDR3 length equals 12 residues. Germline V gives CDR1 LNHNV, CDR2 YYDKDF (reference sequence). The CDR3 protein is CATIRNTGELFF. The CDR3 DNA reads as TGTGCCACCATCAGAAACACCGGGGAGCTGTTTTTT.

The chain couples TRBV12-5 to TRBJ2-7; no clear D. V shed 3 bases and J shed 5 bases, with 5 bases lying between them. Germline V gene lookup returns CDR1 LGHNT and CDR2 FRNRAP. The length of the CDR3 is 11 residues. DNA for the CDR3: TGTGCTAGTGGTTTTGGAAACGAGCAGTACTTC. Translation gives CASGFGNEQYF.

This chain joins TRBV12-3 or TRBV12-4 and TRBJ2-1; tentatively, D is TRBD2 (5 bases). The CDR3 length is 14 residues. The ends were cut back, 6 bases at V and 2 bases at J, with 11 bases in the middle. In DNA, the CDR3 is TGTGCCAGCAGCCTAGCCCTACCCTACAATGAGCAGTTCTTC. Translating it yields CASSLALPYNEQFF.

The V and J genes are TRBV6-6 and TRBJ2-7; D could derive from TRBD1 or TRBD2 (6 bases each). CDR3 length equals 14 residues. Per the germline V gene, CDR1 is MNHNY and CDR2 is SVGAGI (reference sequence). V was pared by 2 bases and J by 3 bases, with 11 bases between. CDR3 amino acids: CASSYGGQVYEQYV. The CDR3 region has the DNA TGTGCCAGCAGTTACGGGGGGCAAGTCTACGAGCAGTACGTC.

Only a few counts were recorded for this clonotype. This sequence joins TRBV11-3 and TRBJ2-7; 7 bases fit TRBD1. After removal of 0 bases from V and 3 bases from J, the junction contained 11 bases not matched to a gene. Germline V gene sequence: CDR1 SGHNT, CDR2 YENEEA. The CDR3 sequence is 17 residues long. The chain's CDR3 is CASSLEYWDSFIYEQYV. CDR3 nucleotide sequence: TGTGCCAGCAGCTTAGAGTATTGGGACAGCTTCATCTACGAGCAGTACGTC.

This clonotype has only a few counts. This chain connects TRBV12-3 or TRBV12-4 to TRBJ2-1; 8 nucleotides match TRBD2. V was pared by 0 bases and J by 9 bases, with 7 bases of the junction left unmatched. There are 15 residues in the CDR3. The CDR3 is CASSLATGGASEQFF. For the CDR3, the DNA is TGTGCCAGCAGTTTAGCGACCGGGGGGGCCTCTGAGCAGTTCTTC.

The rearrangement links TRBV5-1 to TRBJ1-1, with 7 bases aligning to TRBD1. The trim removed 0 bases at V and 6 bases at J, leaving 8 bases unmatched. This CDR3 comprises 15 residues. CDR1 is SGHRS, CDR2 YFSETQ, per germline. The CDR3 sequence is CASSLGGGLVSEAFF. The CDR3 nucleotides are TGCGCCAGCAGCTTGGGAGGGGGCTTGGTGTCTGAAGCTTTCTTT.

The chain is built from TRBV6-1 and TRBJ2-7; D unresolved. V lost 1 base and J lost 4, with 11 bases in between. The CDR3 has 14 amino acids. Germline V lookup: CDR1 MNHNS, CDR2 SASEGT. This CDR3 reads CASSEELRGYEQYV. The DNA of the CDR3 is TGTGCCAGCAGTGAAGAGCTTCGCGGTTACGAGCAGTACGTC.